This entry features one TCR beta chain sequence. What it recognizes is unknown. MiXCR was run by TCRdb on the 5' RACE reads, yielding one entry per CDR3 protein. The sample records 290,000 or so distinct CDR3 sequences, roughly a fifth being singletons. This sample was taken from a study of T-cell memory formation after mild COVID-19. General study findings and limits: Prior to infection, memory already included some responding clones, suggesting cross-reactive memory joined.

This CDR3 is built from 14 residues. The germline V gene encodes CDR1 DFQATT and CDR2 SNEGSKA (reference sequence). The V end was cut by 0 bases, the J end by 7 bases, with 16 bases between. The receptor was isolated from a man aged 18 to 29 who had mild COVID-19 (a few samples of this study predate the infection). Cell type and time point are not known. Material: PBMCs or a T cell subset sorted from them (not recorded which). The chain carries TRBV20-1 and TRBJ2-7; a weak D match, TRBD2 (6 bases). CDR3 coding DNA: TGCAGTGCTAGAGATGGGGACTGGCTCCGAGAGCAGTACTTC. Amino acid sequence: CSARDGDWLREQYF.